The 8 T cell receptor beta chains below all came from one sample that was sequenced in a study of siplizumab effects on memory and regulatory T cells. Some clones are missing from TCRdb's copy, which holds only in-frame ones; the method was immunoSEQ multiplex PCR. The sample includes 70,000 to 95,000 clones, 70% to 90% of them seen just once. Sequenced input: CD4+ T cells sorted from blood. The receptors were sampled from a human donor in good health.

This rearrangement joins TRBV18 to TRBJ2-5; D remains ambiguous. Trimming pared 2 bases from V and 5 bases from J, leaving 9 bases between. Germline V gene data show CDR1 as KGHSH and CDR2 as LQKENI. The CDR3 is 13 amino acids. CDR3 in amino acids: CASSPNRAETQYF. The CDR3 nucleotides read TGTGCCAGCTCACCAAACAGAGCTGAGACCCAGTACTTC.

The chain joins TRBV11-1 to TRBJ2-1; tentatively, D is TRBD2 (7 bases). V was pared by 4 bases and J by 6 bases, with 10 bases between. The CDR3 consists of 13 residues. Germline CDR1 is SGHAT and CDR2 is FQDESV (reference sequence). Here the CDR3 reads CASSSGGLNEQFF. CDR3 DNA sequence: TGTGCCAGCAGCTCCGGGGGGCTCAATGAGCAGTTCTTC.

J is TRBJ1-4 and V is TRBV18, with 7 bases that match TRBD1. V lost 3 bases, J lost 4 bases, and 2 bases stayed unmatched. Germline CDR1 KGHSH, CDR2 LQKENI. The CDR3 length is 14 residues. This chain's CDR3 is CASSPGQDNEKLFF. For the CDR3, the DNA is TGTGCCAGCTCACCCGGACAGGATAATGAAAAACTGTTTTTT.

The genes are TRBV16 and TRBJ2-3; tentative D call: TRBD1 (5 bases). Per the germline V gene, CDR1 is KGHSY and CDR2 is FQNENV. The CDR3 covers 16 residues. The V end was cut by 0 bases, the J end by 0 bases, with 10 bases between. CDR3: CASSQSRDASTDTQYF. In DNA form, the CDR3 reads TGTGCCAGCAGCCAATCCAGGGATGCTAGCACAGATACGCAGTATTTT.

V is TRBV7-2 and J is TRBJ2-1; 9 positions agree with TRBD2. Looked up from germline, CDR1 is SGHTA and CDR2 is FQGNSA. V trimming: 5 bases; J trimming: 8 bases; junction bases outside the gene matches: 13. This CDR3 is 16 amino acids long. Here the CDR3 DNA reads TGTGCCAGCAGCCCCTCCTTGGCGGGAGGGCTCCATGAGCAGTTCTTC. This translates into CASSPSLAGGLHEQFF.

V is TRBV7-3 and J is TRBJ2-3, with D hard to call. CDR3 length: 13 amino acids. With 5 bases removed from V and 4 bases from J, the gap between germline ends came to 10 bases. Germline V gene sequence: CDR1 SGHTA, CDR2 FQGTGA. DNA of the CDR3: TGTGCCAGCAGCAAATCCAGGTCAGATACGCAGTATTTT. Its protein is CASSKSRSDTQYF.

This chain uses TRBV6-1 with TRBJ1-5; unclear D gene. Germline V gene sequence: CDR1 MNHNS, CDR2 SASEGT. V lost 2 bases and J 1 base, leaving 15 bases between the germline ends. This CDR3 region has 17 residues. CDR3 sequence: CASSEWGPVYSNQPQHF. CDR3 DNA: TGTGCCAGCAGTGAATGGGGTCCGGTTTACAGCAATCAGCCCCAGCATTTT.

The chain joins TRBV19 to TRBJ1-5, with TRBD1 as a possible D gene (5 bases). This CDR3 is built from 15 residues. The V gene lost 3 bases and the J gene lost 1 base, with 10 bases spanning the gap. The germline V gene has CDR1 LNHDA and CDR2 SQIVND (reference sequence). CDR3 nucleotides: TGTGCCAGTAGTATTGGCGGGGGGAGCAATCAGCCCCAGCATTTT. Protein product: CASSIGGGSNQPQHF.